This TCR beta chain was retrieved from a study of T cell responses to AZD1222 COVID-19 vaccine. Findings and caveats of the study: As reported, nearly half of all spike-specific TCRs target variant regions that are unmutated.

Regarding this clone: Antigen unknown.

Sequencing used immunoSEQ multiplex PCR; TCRdb keeps in-frame clones, though not all of them. The sample lists 120,000 or so clones; about four fifths were seen once. The V end was cut by 6 bases, the J end by 0 bases, with 15 bases between. The CDR3 length is 16 residues. Per germline, CDR1 MDHEN and CDR2 SYDVKM. The origin of this receptor is an adult in good health. V and J are TRBV28 and TRBJ2-1; possibly TRBD2 for D (6 bases). The source material was peripheral blood, sampled on day 0 of AZD1222 vaccination. In DNA form, the CDR3 reads TGTGCCAGCAGCTCGGTTGCGGGGTCCTCCTACAATGAGCAGTTCTTC. Residues: CASSSVAGSSYNEQFF.